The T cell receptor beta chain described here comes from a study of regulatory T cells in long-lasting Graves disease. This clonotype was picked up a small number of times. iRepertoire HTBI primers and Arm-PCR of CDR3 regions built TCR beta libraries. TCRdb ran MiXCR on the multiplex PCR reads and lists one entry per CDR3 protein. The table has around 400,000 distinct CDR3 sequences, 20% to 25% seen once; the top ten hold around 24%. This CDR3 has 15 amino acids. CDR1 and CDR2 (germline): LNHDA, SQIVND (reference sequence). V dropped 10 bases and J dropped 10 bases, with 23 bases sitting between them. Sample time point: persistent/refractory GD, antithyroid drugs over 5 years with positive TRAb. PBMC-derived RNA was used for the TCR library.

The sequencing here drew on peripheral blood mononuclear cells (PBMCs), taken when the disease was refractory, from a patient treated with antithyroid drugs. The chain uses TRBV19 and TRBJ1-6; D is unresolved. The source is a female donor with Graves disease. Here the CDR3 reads CATASMDNLPSPLHF. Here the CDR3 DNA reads TGTGCCACCGCGTCCATGGATAACTTGCCCTCACCCCTCCACTTT.